Listed below are T cell receptor beta chains from one sample, sequenced in a study of metastatic and nonmetastatic thyroid tumors. From the PCR reads, TCRdb re-called clones with MiXCR. The sample holds around 10,000 clones, roughly 12% seen once. Sequencing was performed on blood. The receptors originated from a female donor with papillary thyroid cancer or a benign thyroid nodule (not recorded which). Some clones in this sample may be carry-over from other donors' samples. Each CDR3 is given with its conserved first and last residue.

V	J	CDR3
TRBV7-8	TRBJ1-2	CASSPRTGATDLYGYTF
TRBV4-1	TRBJ1-2	CASSQYPGQASGGYTF
TRBV2	TRBJ2-7	CASRLGGEEHYF
TRBV18	TRBJ2-2	CASSPRTGNTGELFF
TRBV5-5	TRBJ2-7	CASSPRTNLYEQYF
TRBV27	TRBJ1-2	CASSAHPPTAQANYGYTF
TRBV20-1	TRBJ2-7	CSAIRKLAGVQYF
TRBV12-3/TRBV12-4	TRBJ2-7	CASTLSGLYEQYF
TRBV7-9	TRBJ1-1	CASSSSGGGTEAFF
TRBV5-1	TRBJ1-4	CASSLAGTGDEKLFF
TRBV5-4	TRBJ2-6	CASSLDRGAGANVLTF
TRBV6-1	TRBJ1-2	CADGWGGRGNGYTF
TRBV29-1	TRBJ1-1	CSVTENTEAFF
TRBV6-1	TRBJ1-3	CASSEIRQGVGNTIYF
TRBV29-1	TRBJ1-2	CSVEDGVTRVYGYTF
TRBV7-2	TRBJ2-2	CASSSKLGGGELFF
TRBV20-1	TRBJ2-3	CSANPASGLAADTQYF
TRBV7-3	TRBJ2-1	CASSSGMAGLTYNEQFF
TRBV6-4	TRBJ2-1	CASSDGQESYNEQFF
TRBV7-2	TRBJ2-7	CASSSILGPLLGLYEQYF
TRBV20-1	TRBJ1-1	CSARATGGGTEAFF
TRBV20-1	TRBJ2-5	CSAPRGQETQYF
TRBV10-3	TRBJ2-3	CAIMDSATDTQYF
TRBV3-1	TRBJ2-7	CASSLGGTGSYEQYF
TRBV7-3	TRBJ2-3	CASSHRPRGDTQYF
TRBV11-2	TRBJ2-3	CASSLGLQLVHPSTDTQYF
TRBV5-1	TRBJ1-1	CASSIGTVNNGAFF
TRBV3-1	TRBJ2-5	CASSVRGETQYF
TRBV15	TRBJ1-1	CATSRTAGAVNTEAFF
TRBV11-2	TRBJ2-1	CASSLGCPPNNEHFF
TRBV13	TRBJ2-7	CASSSPTNSYEQYF
TRBV12-5	TRBJ2-7	CASGLGPRGAGGEQYF
TRBV7-8	TRBJ2-5	CASSQRDRGRETQYF
TRBV5-1	TRBJ2-1	CASSLEVSSGRGIEQFF
TRBV20-1	TRBJ2-2	CSAREDRLNTGELFF
TRBV11-1	TRBJ2-5	CARSFLAGVRETQYF
TRBV16	TRBJ1-2	CASSQSSTAQGGYTF